One T cell receptor (beta chain) is described in this entry. Its antigen remains unknown. In TCRdb, the RT-PCR reads were re-called with MiXCR into one record per CDR3 protein. Of 400,000 to 550,000 distinct CDR3 sequences listed, 25% are singletons. These data come from a study of response to subunit inactivated influenza vaccine. Study-wide results and caveats: Authors suggested each seasonal influenza vaccination recruits few new T cells.

This CDR3 has 13 amino acids. The V and J ends lost 4 bases and 5 bases respectively, with 11 bases between them. The TCR sequence derives from a man in his fifties or sixties who received an inactivated influenza vaccine. V gene TRBV12-3 or TRBV12-4 combines with J gene TRBJ1-1; D unclear. This sample comprised CD4+ T cells sorted from PBMCs, obtained about 5 days after vaccination. The CDR3 DNA reads TGTGCCAGCAGTTCCCTTGGAAGGACTGAAGCTTTCTTT. Residues: CASSSLGRTEAFF.